The 2 T cell receptor beta chains listed next were all sequenced from one sample in a study of human T cells and chemical hapten exposure. Noted time point: patch test 1, 2 weeks after DPC sensitization. The treatment is: therapeutic diphenylcyclopropenone sensitization with weekly scalp DPC. MiXCR, applied by TCRdb to the RACE reads, yields one record per CDR3 protein. The sample has some 400,000 distinct CDR3 sequences; 4% to 5.5% are singletons. The sample in question was whole blood, obtained in connection with sensitization to the hapten diphenylcyclopropenone (DPC). These receptors were taken from a woman aged 45 to 65 with alopecia areata. Some clones in this sample may be carry-over from other donors' samples.

This clonotype has ten or more counts. The chain couples TRBV6-5 to TRBJ2-7; D is undetermined. This CDR3 has 15 amino acids. The V and J ends lost 0 bases and 1 base respectively, with 10 bases between them. Germline V gene lookup returns CDR1 MNHEY and CDR2 SVGAGI. DNA of the CDR3: TGTGCCAGCAGTTACTCGGTGGGCAGTTCCTACGAGCAGTACTTC. It is translated as CASSYSVGSSYEQYF.

This clonotype was seen ten or more times. The genes are TRBV9 and TRBJ2-3, with a possible D match to TRBD1 (5 bases). This CDR3 has 14 residues. V was shortened by 0 bases and J by 3 bases, with 8 bases between the two germline ends. CDR1 is SGDLS and CDR2 is YYNGEE in the germline V gene. CDR3 protein: CASSVGAGTDTQYF. In DNA form, the CDR3 reads TGTGCCAGCAGCGTAGGGGCAGGGACAGATACGCAGTATTTT.